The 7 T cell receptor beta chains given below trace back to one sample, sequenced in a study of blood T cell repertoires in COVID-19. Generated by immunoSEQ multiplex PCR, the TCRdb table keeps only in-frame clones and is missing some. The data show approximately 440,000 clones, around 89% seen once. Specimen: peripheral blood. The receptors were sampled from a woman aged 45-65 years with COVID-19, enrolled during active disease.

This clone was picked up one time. Here the CDR3 DNA reads TGTGCCTGTCCTACTGGACAGTCTTCGAACACCGGGGAGCTGTTTTTT. Translating it yields CACPTGQSSNTGELFF. The rearrangement links TRBV30 to TRBJ2-2; D perhaps matches TRBD1 (6 bases). Trimming left V 6 bases short and J 0 bases short, with 17 bases between. The CDR3 is 16 amino acids. Germline values: CDR1 GTSNPN, CDR2 SVGIG (reference sequence).

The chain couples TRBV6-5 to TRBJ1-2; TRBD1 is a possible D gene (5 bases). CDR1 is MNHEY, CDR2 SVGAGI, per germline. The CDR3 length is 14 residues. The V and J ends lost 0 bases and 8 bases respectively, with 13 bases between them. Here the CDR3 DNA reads TGTGCCAGCAGTTACTCGTCGGGGGTAGGCGGCTACACCTTC. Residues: CASSYSSGVGGYTF.

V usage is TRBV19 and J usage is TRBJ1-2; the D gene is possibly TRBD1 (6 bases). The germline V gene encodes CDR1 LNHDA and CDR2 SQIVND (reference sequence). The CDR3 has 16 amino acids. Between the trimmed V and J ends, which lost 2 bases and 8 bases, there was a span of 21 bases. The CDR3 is CASSIQSKSGGAGYTF. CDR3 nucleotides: TGTGCCAGTAGTATACAATCGAAGTCGGGGGGCGCCGGCTACACCTTC.

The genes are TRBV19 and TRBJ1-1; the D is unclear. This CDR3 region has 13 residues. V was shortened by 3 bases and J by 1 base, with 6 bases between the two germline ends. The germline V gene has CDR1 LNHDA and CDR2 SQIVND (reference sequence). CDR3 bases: TGTGCCAGTAGTATGACTGGGAACACTGAAGCTTTCTTT. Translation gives CASSMTGNTEAFF.

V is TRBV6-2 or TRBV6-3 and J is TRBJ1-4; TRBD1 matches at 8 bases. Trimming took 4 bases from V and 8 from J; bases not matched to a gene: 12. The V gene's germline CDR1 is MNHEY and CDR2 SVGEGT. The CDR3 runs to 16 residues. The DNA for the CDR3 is TGTGCCAGCAGTTCGCCGCATGACAGGGGTGGAGAAAAACTGTTTTTT. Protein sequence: CASSSPHDRGGEKLFF.

The CDR3 here is CASGLASKDRVNTEAFF. The CDR3 nucleotides are TGTGCTAGTGGTTTGGCCTCTAAAGACAGGGTGAACACTGAAGCTTTCTTT. The V gene is TRBV12-5, the J gene TRBJ1-1, with TRBD1 matching over 7 bases. V was pared by 1 base and J by 0 bases, with 8 bases of the junction left unmatched. CDR1 is LGHNT, CDR2 FRNRAP, per germline. CDR3 size: 17 residues.

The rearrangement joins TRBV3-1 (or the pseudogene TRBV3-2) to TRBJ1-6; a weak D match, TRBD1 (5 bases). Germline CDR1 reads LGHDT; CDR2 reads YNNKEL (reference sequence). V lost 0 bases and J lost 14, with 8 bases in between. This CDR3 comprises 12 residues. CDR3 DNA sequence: TGTGCCAGCAGCCAAGAGGGGGGGTCCCTCCACTTT. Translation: CASSQEGGSLHF.